These 20 T cell receptor beta chains share one sample of origin, sequenced in a study of OX40 agonist ivuxolimab in advanced cancers. Method: immunoSEQ multiplex PCR; TCRdb's copy keeps in-frame clones and lacks some. The sample records tens of thousands of clones, roughly 92% being singletons. Sequences were derived from CD4+ or CD8+ T cells sorted from blood, sampled in a trial of the OX40 agonist ivuxolimab. Every receptor here comes from an adult with an advanced solid tumor such as melanoma, head and neck, liver or kidney cancer.

The chain is built from TRBV2 and TRBJ1-1, with TRBD1 matching 9 bases. Losses at the gene ends were 1 base for V and 4 bases for J; bases not matched to a gene: 10. The CDR3 is 17 residues long. Germline V gene lookup returns CDR1 SNHLY and CDR2 FYNNEI. The CDR3 loop reads CASSEVDYRGRRTEAFF. The CDR3 DNA follows: TGTGCCAGCAGTGAAGTGGACTACAGGGGGCGCCGCACTGAAGCTTTCTTT.

J is TRBJ1-5 and V is TRBV2, with D uncertain. Between the trimmed V and J ends, which lost 4 bases and 5 bases, there was a span of 12 bases. The CDR3 sequence is 14 residues long. Germline V gives CDR1 SNHLY, CDR2 FYNNEI. CDR3 nucleotide sequence: TGTGCCAGCAGTGCTACAGCGTCTCATCAGCCCCAGCATTTT. This encodes CASSATASHQPQHF.

This chain joins TRBV10-1 and TRBJ1-1; D is perhaps TRBD1 (5 bases). CDR1 and CDR2 (germline): WNHNN, SYGVQD (reference sequence). V lost 6 bases and J lost 0, with 8 bases in between. The CDR3 spans 13 residues. The CDR3 is CASRGTLNTEAFF. The CDR3 DNA reads as TGCGCCAGCAGGGGGACTTTGAACACTGAAGCTTTCTTT.

V is TRBV7-9 and J is TRBJ2-7, with 8 bases aligning to TRBD2. The CDR3 has 14 residues. V trimming: 5 bases; J trimming: 5 bases; junction bases outside the gene matches: 8. Germline CDR1 is SEHNR and CDR2 is FQNEAQ (reference sequence). The CDR3: CASSPGGSRDEQYF. CDR3 nucleotide sequence: TGTGCCAGCAGCCCGGGAGGGTCGAGAGACGAGCAGTACTTC.

This clone has only one observation. The genes are TRBV19 and TRBJ1-2; D is possibly TRBD1 (5 bases). The CDR3 totals 15 residues. The V end lost 6 bases, the J end lost 8 bases, and 22 bases lay between the germline ends. Per germline, CDR1 LNHDA and CDR2 SQIVND (reference sequence). The CDR3 DNA reads TGTGCCAGTAGACCGCGGGTCGGGGGAATTGAGGGCTACACCTTC. Translating it yields CASRPRVGGIEGYTF. The complete variable domain, with remaining parts taken from reference TRBV19 and TRBJ1-2, reads DGGITQSPKYLFRKEGQNVTLSCEQNLNHDAMYWYRQDPGQGLRLIYYSQIVNDFQKGDIAEGYSVSREKKESFPLTVTSAQKNPTAFYLCASRPRVGGIEGYTFGSGTRLTVV.

This clone was counted only a few times. The chain carries TRBV7-6 and TRBJ1-2, with TRBD1 matching over 11 bases. The trim removed 5 bases at V and 5 bases at J, leaving 7 bases unmatched. The CDR3 has 15 amino acids. Germline CDR1 is SGHVS and CDR2 is FNYEAQ. The CDR3 DNA reads as TGTGCCAGCAGCCCCGGACAGGGGGCGGGTTATGGCTACACCTTC. Translated, it gives CASSPGQGAGYGYTF.

This clone was seen a handful of times. J is TRBJ2-7 and V is TRBV7-9, with D possibly matching TRBD1 (6 bases). V was clipped by 3 bases and J by 7 bases, with 10 bases between them. The CDR3 runs to 12 residues. Germline loops: CDR1 SEHNR, CDR2 FQNEAQ (reference sequence). CDR3 coding DNA: TGTGCCAGCAGCTTCTCCGGGACAGAGCAGTACTTC. Encoded protein: CASSFSGTEQYF.

This clone has only a few counts. This chain joins TRBV6-5 and TRBJ2-1; 9 bases align to TRBD2. This CDR3 is 13 amino acids long. J was trimmed by 7 bases and V by 10 bases; bases with no gene match: 8. The V gene's germline CDR1 is MNHEY and CDR2 SVGAGI. CDR3 region: CATTGTSYNEQFF. CDR3 nucleotides: TGTGCCACCACGGGGACTAGCTATAATGAGCAGTTCTTC.

The rearrangement joins TRBV6-1 to TRBJ2-5; D is unresolved. Trimming removed 10 bases from V and 4 bases from J, with 19 bases in between. Germline V CDR1 and CDR2: MNHNS, SASEGT. CDR3 size: 14 residues. DNA of the CDR3: TGTGCCACCTCCCTGGCCCAGCCCTCAGAGACCCAGTACTTC. Its protein product is CATSLAQPSETQYF.

CDR3 nucleotides: TGCGCCAGCAGCTTGGTGGGAGCCAGGGCTGGGGCCAACGTCCTGACTTTC. As protein: CASSLVGARAGANVLTF. The chain combines TRBV5-1 with TRBJ2-6, with D perhaps given as TRBD1 or TRBD2 (5 bases each). CDR1 is SGHRS and CDR2 is YFSETQ in the germline V gene. The CDR3 runs 17 residues. Trimming shortened V by 0 bases and J by 2 bases, and 12 bases separated the two germline ends.

The chain employs TRBV18 and TRBJ1-2; D is unresolved. Germline values: CDR1 KGHSH, CDR2 LQKENI. The CDR3 has 11 residues. Trimming left V 5 bases short and J 3 bases short, with 4 bases between. The DNA for the CDR3 is TGTGCCAGCTCAGGGGACTATGGCTACACCTTC. Protein: CASSGDYGYTF.

The chain couples TRBV10-3 to TRBJ1-2, with 7 bases identical to TRBD1. The V and J ends lost 2 bases and 8 bases, in that order; junction bases with no gene match: 14. The germline gives CDR1 ENHRY, CDR2 SYGVKD. The CDR3 consists of 16 residues. The CDR3 DNA reads TGTGCCATCAGTGAGCCCGGGACAGCCGTCGAGGGGGGCTACACCTTC. It is translated as CAISEPGTAVEGGYTF.

The rearrangement joins TRBV27 to TRBJ2-1, with D perhaps TRBD1 (6 bases). This CDR3 spans 12 amino acids. Germline CDR1 MNHEY, CDR2 SMNVEV (reference sequence). Between the trimmed V and J ends, which lost 4 bases and 7 bases, there was a span of 8 bases. The CDR3 DNA follows: TGTGCCAGCAGTTCACAGGGTAATGAGCAGTTCTTC. Translation gives CASSSQGNEQFF.

For the CDR3, the DNA is TGTGCCAGCAGCTTAGGCGCCGTGACTAGCGGGAAAGAGACCCAGTACTTC. Protein sequence: CASSLGAVTSGKETQYF. This sequence joins TRBV7-2 and TRBJ2-5; 11 bases fit TRBD2. Germline V lookup: CDR1 SGHTA, CDR2 FQGNSA. The trim removed 1 base at V and 3 bases at J, leaving 7 bases unmatched. This CDR3 has 17 residues. Looking up the rest from reference TRBV7-2 and TRBJ2-5 gives the full variable domain: GAGVSQSPSNKVTEKGKDVELRCDPISGHTALYWYRQSLGQGLEFLIYFQGNSAPDKSGLPSDRFSAERTGGSVSTLTIQRTQQEDSAVYLCASSLGAVTSGKETQYFGPGTRLLVL.

V is TRBV29-1 and J is TRBJ2-3; TRBD2 matches 8 bases. This CDR3 has 14 amino acids. CDR1 is SQVTM, CDR2 ANQGSEA, per germline. V was pared by 7 bases and J by 1 base, with 7 bases of the junction left unmatched. Written as DNA, the CDR3 is TGCAGCGAAGGACTAGCTTCGGGCACAGATACGCAGTATTTT. This gives the protein CSEGLASGTDTQYF.

The chain joins TRBV6-6 to TRBJ1-4; weak D call: TRBD1 (6 bases). Germline lookup yields CDR1 MNHNY and CDR2 SVGAGI (reference sequence). The germline V and J ends were trimmed by 0 bases and 5 bases, with 10 bases remaining between them. The length of the CDR3 is 15 residues. The CDR3, as DNA: TGTGCCAGCAGTTACTCGGAGGGGGGGAATGAAAAACTGTTTTTT. It encodes CASSYSEGGNEKLFF.

This clone occurred once. The V gene is TRBV10-1, the J gene TRBJ2-4, with TRBD1 identical over 12 bases. With V trimmed by 4 bases and J by 7 bases, 8 bases remained unmatched. The CDR3 is made up of 16 amino acids. CDR1 is WNHNN, CDR2 SYGVQD, per germline (reference sequence). CDR3 region: CASSGAGTGGLNIQYF. The CDR3 region has the DNA TGCGCCAGCAGTGGAGCCGGGACAGGGGGCTTGAACATTCAGTACTTC.

The rearrangement joins TRBV6-6 to TRBJ2-3; 8 nucleotides line up with TRBD2. The CDR3 totals 16 residues. V lost 7 bases and J lost 1; bases outside the gene matches: 10. Germline V gene lookup returns CDR1 MNHNY and CDR2 SVGAGI (reference sequence). The CDR3 coding sequence is TGTGCCAGCACCCCGGGGCGGGGGGCGGGCACAGATACGCAGTATTTT. It is translated as CASTPGRGAGTDTQYF.

This chain links TRBV7-9 with TRBJ1-2; 10 bases map to TRBD1. The CDR3 is made up of 15 amino acids. Germline-derived CDR1 and CDR2 are SEHNR and FQNEAQ (reference sequence). With V trimmed by 5 bases and J by 1 base, 4 bases remained unmatched. The CDR3 loop is CASSPRTGGNYGYTF. For the CDR3, the DNA is TGTGCCAGCAGCCCCCGGACAGGGGGTAACTATGGCTACACCTTC.

The V call is TRBV9, the J call TRBJ1-2, with D hard to call. V dropped 0 bases and J dropped 3 bases, with 9 bases sitting between them. CDR1 is SGDLS and CDR2 is YYNGEE in the germline V gene. This CDR3 region has 14 residues. CDR3 residues: CASSVASADYGYTF. CDR3 sequence (DNA): TGTGCCAGCAGCGTAGCTTCGGCTGACTATGGCTACACCTTC.